These T cell receptor beta chains were read from a single sample in a study of T-cell memory formation after mild COVID-19. MiXCR, run by TCRdb on the 5' RACE reads, gives a single entry per CDR3 protein. The data contain 100,000 to 150,000 distinct CDR3 sequences, over 15% of them singletons. The sample taken for sequencing was PBMCs or a T cell subset sorted from them (not recorded which). All receptors come from a young man who had mild COVID-19 (a few samples of this study predate the infection). Cell type and time point are not known. The CDR3 runs from the conserved cysteine through the conserved F or W. D genes are given only for firm matches. The listing skips clone size in some rows; elsewhere it reads once, few, many or a size class.

TRBV6-5	few	TRBD2	TRBJ2-2	TGTGCCAGCATCAATAGCGGGGGGTGGAACACCGGGGAGCTGTTTTTT	CASINSGGWNTGELFF
TRBV28	few	NA	TRBJ1-4	TGTGCCAGCAGTCCCCGGGGGCCTGGCTCTAATGAAAAACTGTTTTTT	CASSPRGPGSNEKLFF
TRBV10-3	NA	NA	TRBJ2-2	TGTGCCATAGGGACTCTGAACACCGGGGAGCTGTTTTTT	CAIGTLNTGELFF
TRBV20-1	NA	NA	TRBJ1-5	TGCAGTGCTAGTGGGGGCAACAATCAGCCCCAGCATTTT	CSASGGNNQPQHF
TRBV13	few	TRBD1	TRBJ2-1	TGTGCCAGCAGCCCGGACAGGGTAAGGGGTGAGCAGTTCTTC	CASSPDRVRGEQFF
TRBV5-5	few	NA	TRBJ1-6	TGTGCCAGCAGCTTGGAGACCGGGACGATCGGGTCGTCACCCCTCCACTTT	CASSLETGTIGSSPLHF
TRBV6-2/TRBV6-3	NA	NA	TRBJ1-1	TGTGCCAGCAGTCGGGACGGTAAGAACGCTGAAGCTTTCTTT	CASSRDGKNAEAFF
TRBV6-2/TRBV6-3	NA	TRBD2	TRBJ2-3	TGTGCCAGCAGTCCATACCATCAGGGGACGGGGGGGCCTGGAGATACGCAGTATTTT	CASSPYHQGTGGPGDTQYF
TRBV5-6	few	NA	TRBJ2-7	TGTGCCAGCAGCTTATTGATCGGGACAAACACCTACGAGCAGTACTTC	CASSLLIGTNTYEQYF
TRBV20-1	NA	NA	TRBJ2-5	TGCAGTGCACCCCGCCAAGGGGACGAGACCCAGTACTTC	CSAPRQGDETQYF
TRBV7-8	many	NA	TRBJ2-7	TGTGCCAGCAGCTTCTCGACAGGTGCCTCCTACGAGCAGTACTTC	CASSFSTGASYEQYF
TRBV19	few	TRBD2	TRBJ2-1	TGTGCCAGTAGTATACCGGGACTAGGCCACAATGAGCAGTTCTTC	CASSIPGLGHNEQFF
TRBV14	NA	TRBD1	TRBJ2-3	TGTGCCAGCAGCCCTGGGACAGGGGGAATAACGCAGTATTTT	CASSPGTGGITQYF
TRBV12-3/TRBV12-4	NA	NA	TRBJ1-1	TGTGCCAGCAGCCGGAATCGACAGTACTCCATAAACACTGAAGCTTTCTTT	CASSRNRQYSINTEAFF
TRBV6-6	NA	TRBD2	TRBJ2-2	TGTGCCAGCAGTTCCACGGGGGGGGTCACCGGGGAGCTGTTTTTT	CASSSTGGVTGELFF